The 20 T cell receptor beta chains given below trace back to one sample, sequenced in a study of T cells in Graves' hyperthyroidism and ophthalmopathy (dated by TCRdb to about 2019). The library was prepared using multiplex PCR. The sequencer was an Illumina HiSeq 2000. The TCR beta CDR3 regions were amplified from RNA transcripts. For the first round of RT-PCR on the TCR CDR3, the HTBI primer set was used together with the Qiagen OneStep RT-PCR kit. The public reads were reanalyzed by TCRdb: fastp trimming at Q25, MiXCR alignment, in-frame beta chains only. A single entry per CDR3 protein holds the most common genes and DNA from its merged rows. The sample records under 450,000 distinct CDR3 sequences, 13% of which are singletons. The ten largest account for roughly 20% of the sample. The sample taken for sequencing was blood. These receptors all come from a man aged 30 to 45 with Graves' hyperthyroidism that later progressed to Graves' ophthalmopathy.

This clonotype was detected ten times or more. The V gene is TRBV20-1, the J gene TRBJ2-7, with 9 bases aligning to TRBD1. The germline V gene encodes CDR1 DFQATT and CDR2 SNEGSKA (reference sequence). The CDR3 contains 15 residues. J was trimmed by 3 bases and V by 0 bases; bases with no gene match: 6. CDR3 nucleotides: TGCAGTGCTAGAGAGGGCAACAGGGGGCTCTACGAGCAGTACTTC. Its translation is CSAREGNRGLYEQYF.

This clonotype was seen repeatedly, ten times or more. J is TRBJ1-5 and V is TRBV3-1; D gene ambiguous. V lost 1 base and J lost 12, with 10 bases in between. In germline, CDR1 is LGHDT, CDR2 YNNKEL (reference sequence). The CDR3 is made up of 12 amino acids. The CDR3 nucleotides read TGTGCCAGCAGCCAAGGGGCCTTAGTCCAGCATTTT. This encodes CASSQGALVQHF.

This chain connects TRBV10-3 to TRBJ2-3; TRBD2 agrees at 10 bases. The length of the CDR3 is 14 residues. CDR1 and CDR2 from the germline V gene are ENHRY and SYGVKD. Trimming cost V 5 bases and J 7 bases; bases outside gene matches: 6. The CDR3, as DNA: TGTGCCATCAGTCCTAGCGGGGGTACATATACGCAGTATTTT. Translation: CAISPSGGTYTQYF.

This clonotype has just a few counts. This chain joins TRBV29-1 and TRBJ1-1; D ambiguous. Germline V gives CDR1 SQVTM, CDR2 ANQGSEA. The CDR3 runs 12 residues. V was cut by 1 base and J by 8 bases, with 11 bases left in between. CDR3 DNA sequence: TGCAGCGTTGAAGTCGGACGCCCAGAAGCTTTCTTT. Its translation is CSVEVGRPEAFF.

Only one count was recorded for this clonotype. The chain uses TRBV10-2 and TRBJ1-1; no reliable D call. Germline CDR1 WSHSY, CDR2 SAAADI. V was clipped by 10 bases and J by 0 bases, with 15 bases between them. The CDR3 extends over 14 amino acids. The CDR3 region is CATCTVGMNTEAFF. The CDR3 nucleotides are TGCGCCACGTGTACGGTTGGGATGAACACTGAAGCTTTCTTT.

The table lists this clonotype with many counts. The chain couples TRBV7-2 to TRBJ2-1, with D perhaps TRBD1 (6 bases). The ends were cut back, 5 bases at V and 6 bases at J, with 20 bases in the middle. The CDR3 contains 16 residues. Germline CDR1 reads SGHTA; CDR2 reads FQGNSA. CDR3 nucleotides: TGTGCCAGCAGCAGCCGATCGGGACACCGACGCAATGAGCAGTTCTTC. This translates into CASSSRSGHRRNEQFF.

This clonotype was detected only a few times. This sequence joins TRBV7-3 and TRBJ2-2; unclear D gene. The CDR3 is 16 amino acids. Trimming shortened V by 1 base and J by 0 bases, and 9 bases separated the two germline ends. The germline gives CDR1 SGHTA, CDR2 FQGTGA. The CDR3 loop is CASSLNSAANTGELFF. The CDR3 DNA reads TGTGCCAGCAGCTTAAACTCGGCAGCGAACACCGGGGAGCTGTTTTTT. Looking up the rest from reference TRBV7-3 and TRBJ2-2 gives the full variable domain: GAGVSQTPSNKVTEKGKYVELRCDPISGHTALYWYRQSLGQGPEFLIYFQGTGAADDSGLPNDRFFAVRPEGSVSTLKIQRTERGDSAVYLCASSLNSAANTGELFFGEGSRLTVL.

The chain couples TRBV13 to TRBJ2-1; 11 positions match TRBD1. The CDR3 extends over 15 amino acids. CDR1 is PRHDT and CDR2 is FYEKMQ in the germline V gene (reference sequence). Trimming cost V 5 bases and J 4 bases; bases outside gene matches: 4. The CDR3 sequence: CASSMGQGVYNEQFF. The CDR3 region has the DNA TGTGCCAGCAGCATGGGACAGGGGGTTTACAATGAGCAGTTCTTC.

This clonotype was counted many times. The gene calls are TRBV12-3 or TRBV12-4 and TRBJ2-4, with unresolved D. V was clipped by 5 bases and J by 0 bases, with 11 bases between them. The CDR3 spans 15 residues. CDR3 amino acids: CASSHEVLAKNIQYF. The CDR3 DNA follows: TGTGCCAGCAGTCACGAAGTACTAGCCAAAAACATTCAGTACTTC.

In the case of this clonotype: The junction departs from germline at one end; a sequencing error may be responsible. The J gene is TRBJ1-1, the V gene TRBV7-8; D is undetermined. CDR3 length equals 13 residues. In germline, CDR1 is SGHVS, CDR2 FQNEAQ. The CDR3: CASSSGLNTEASF. CDR3 DNA sequence: TGTGCCAGCAGCTCGGGCCTGAACACTGAAGCTTCCTTT.

In its sample, this clonotype was seen many times. This sequence joins TRBV11-3 and TRBJ1-4; unclear D gene. The CDR3 extends over 13 amino acids. Per germline, CDR1 SGHNT and CDR2 YENEEA. Trimming took 4 bases from V and 4 from J, leaving 7 bases between them. CDR3 nucleotide sequence: TGTGCCAGCAGCTCGCCCCTTAATGAAAAACTGTTTTTT. It encodes CASSSPLNEKLFF.

This clonotype was observed many times. The chain has TRBV7-2 and TRBJ2-7; 11 bases are shared with TRBD2. This CDR3 has 14 residues. With 4 bases clipped from V and 6 bases from J, the junction kept 5 bases outside the gene matches. Germline CDR1 is SGHTA and CDR2 is FQGNSA. CDR3 sequence: CASSYSGGAFEQYF. Written as DNA, the CDR3 is TGTGCCAGCAGCTATAGCGGGGGGGCCTTCGAGCAGTACTTC.

This clonotype was counted many times. The V and J genes are TRBV30 and TRBJ2-5; TRBD1 agrees at 10 bases. CDR1 and CDR2 (germline): GTSNPN, SVGIG (reference sequence). The CDR3 totals 17 residues. V shed 5 bases and J 4 bases; nucleotides not matched to a gene: 16. The CDR3 DNA follows: TGTGCCTGGGATAGGTCCGGGACAGGGGTTTCTGGAGAGACCCAGTACTTC. Protein: CAWDRSGTGVSGETQYF.

There are many counts of this clonotype. The chain couples TRBV24-1 to TRBJ1-3; D remains ambiguous. Germline V gene lookup returns CDR1 KGHDR and CDR2 SFDVKD. The CDR3 has 13 amino acids. Between the trimmed V and J ends, which lost 0 bases and 4 bases, there was a span of 3 bases. CDR3 sequence reads: CATSDLAGNTIYF. The CDR3 DNA reads TGTGCCACCAGTGATTTGGCGGGAAACACCATATATTTT.

This clonotype was observed many times. The chain has TRBV20-1 and TRBJ2-5; D unresolved. In germline, CDR1 is DFQATT, CDR2 SNEGSKA (reference sequence). CDR3 length equals 11 residues. Trimming took 7 bases from V and 5 from J, leaving 11 bases between them. CDR3 DNA sequence: TGCAGTGTCCCTCTCGTCGAGACCCAGTACTTC. This sequence encodes CSVPLVETQYF.

Many counts were recorded for this clonotype. The V and J genes are TRBV7-2 and TRBJ2-1, with D possibly matching TRBD2 (6 bases). The CDR3 runs 13 residues. CDR1 and CDR2 from the germline V gene are SGHTA and FQGNSA. V shed 8 bases and J shed 3 bases, with 11 bases lying between them. The CDR3 DNA reads TGTGCCAGCCGCCCGGACTACTACAATGAGCAGTTCTTC. It codes for CASRPDYYNEQFF.

The table lists this clonotype with many counts. V gene TRBV20-1 combines with J gene TRBJ1-2; no clear D. V lost 6 bases, J lost 0 bases, and 14 bases lay in between. This CDR3 comprises 14 residues. Per the germline V gene, CDR1 is DFQATT and CDR2 is SNEGSKA (reference sequence). CDR3 nucleotide sequence: TGCAGTGCCATAAGCGGAGGATCTAACTATGGCTACACCTTC. Its translation: CSAISGGSNYGYTF.

This clonotype has a count of ten or more. The chain employs TRBV3-1 and TRBJ2-1; D unresolved. The germline V and J ends were trimmed by 0 bases and 8 bases, with 8 bases remaining between them. The CDR3 covers 13 residues. The V gene's germline CDR1 is LGHDT and CDR2 YNNKEL (reference sequence). CDR3 sequence reads: CASSQESGHEQFF. The CDR3 coding sequence is TGTGCCAGCAGCCAAGAGTCAGGCCATGAGCAGTTCTTC.

The chain recombines TRBV7-2 with TRBJ2-5; 10 bases agree with TRBD2. J gave up 2 bases and V 5 bases, and 5 bases lay outside the gene matches. The CDR3 totals 15 residues. Per the germline V gene, CDR1 is SGHTA and CDR2 is FQGNSA. The chain's CDR3 is CASSPGLAIQETQYF. The CDR3 DNA reads as TGTGCCAGCAGCCCGGGACTAGCGATTCAAGAGACCCAGTACTTC.

This chain uses TRBV28 with TRBJ1-1, with D unresolved. CDR3 size: 12 residues. Germline-derived CDR1 and CDR2 are MDHEN and SYDVKM. V was shortened by 7 bases and J by 1 base, with 7 bases between the two germline ends. In nucleotides, the CDR3 is TGTGCCAGCAATACGGCGAACACTGAAGCTTTCTTT. It specifies CASNTANTEAFF. The full variable domain, completed using reference TRBV28 and TRBJ1-1, is DVKVTQSSRYLVKRTGEKVFLECVQDMDHENMFWYRQDPGLGLRLIYFSYDVKMKEKGDIPEGYSVSREKKERFSLILESASTNQTSMYLCASNTANTEAFFGQGTRLTVV.